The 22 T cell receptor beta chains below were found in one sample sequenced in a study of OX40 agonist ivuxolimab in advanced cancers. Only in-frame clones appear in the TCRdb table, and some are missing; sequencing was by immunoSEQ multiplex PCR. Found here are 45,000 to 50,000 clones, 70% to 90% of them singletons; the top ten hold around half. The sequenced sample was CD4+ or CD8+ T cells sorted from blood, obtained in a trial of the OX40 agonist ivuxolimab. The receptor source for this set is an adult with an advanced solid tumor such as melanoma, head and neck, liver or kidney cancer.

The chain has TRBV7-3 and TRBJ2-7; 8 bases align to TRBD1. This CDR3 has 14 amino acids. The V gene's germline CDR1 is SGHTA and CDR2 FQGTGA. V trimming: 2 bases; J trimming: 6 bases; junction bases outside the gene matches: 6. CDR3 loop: CASSLAGQGGEQYF. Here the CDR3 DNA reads TGTGCCAGCAGCTTAGCCGGACAGGGCGGCGAGCAGTACTTC. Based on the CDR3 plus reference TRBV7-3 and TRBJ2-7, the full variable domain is GAGVSQTPSNKVTEKGKYVELRCDPISGHTALYWYRQSLGQGPEFLIYFQGTGAADDSGLPNDRFFAVRPEGSVSTLKIQRTERGDSAVYLCASSLAGQGGEQYFGPGTRLTVT.

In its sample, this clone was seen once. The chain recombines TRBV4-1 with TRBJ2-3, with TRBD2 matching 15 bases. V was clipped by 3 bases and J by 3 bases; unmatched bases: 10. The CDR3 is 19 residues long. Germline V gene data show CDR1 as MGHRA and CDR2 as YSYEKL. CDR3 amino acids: CASSHPGTSGRIWTDTQYF. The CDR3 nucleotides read TGCGCCAGCAGCCACCCCGGGACTAGCGGGAGGATCTGGACAGATACGCAGTATTTT.

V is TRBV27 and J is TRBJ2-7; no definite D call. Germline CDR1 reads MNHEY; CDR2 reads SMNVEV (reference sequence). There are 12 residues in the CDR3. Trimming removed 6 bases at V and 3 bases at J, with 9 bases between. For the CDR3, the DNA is TGTGCCAGCAGCGGCGCCGACTACGAGCAGTACTTC. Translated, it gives CASSGADYEQYF.

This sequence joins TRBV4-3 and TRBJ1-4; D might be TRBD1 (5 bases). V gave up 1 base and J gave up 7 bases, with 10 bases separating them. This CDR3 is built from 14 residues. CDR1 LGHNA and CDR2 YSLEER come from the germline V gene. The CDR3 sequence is CASSQGQGGEKLFF. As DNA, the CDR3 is TGCGCCAGCAGCCAAGGGCAGGGAGGTGAAAAACTGTTTTTT.

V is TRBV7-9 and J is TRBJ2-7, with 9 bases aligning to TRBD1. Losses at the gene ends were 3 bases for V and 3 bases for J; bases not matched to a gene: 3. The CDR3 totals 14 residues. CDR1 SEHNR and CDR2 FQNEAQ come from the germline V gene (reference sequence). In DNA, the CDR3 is TGTGCCAGCAGCTTCGGGACAGGGTACTACGAGCAGTACTTC. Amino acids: CASSFGTGYYEQYF.

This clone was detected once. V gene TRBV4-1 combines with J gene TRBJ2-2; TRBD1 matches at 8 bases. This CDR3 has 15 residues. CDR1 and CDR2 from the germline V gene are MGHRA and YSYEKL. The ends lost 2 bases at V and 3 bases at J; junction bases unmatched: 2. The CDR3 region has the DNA TGCGCCAGCAGCCAACGGACAGGGTACACCGGGGAGCTGTTTTTT. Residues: CASSQRTGYTGELFF.

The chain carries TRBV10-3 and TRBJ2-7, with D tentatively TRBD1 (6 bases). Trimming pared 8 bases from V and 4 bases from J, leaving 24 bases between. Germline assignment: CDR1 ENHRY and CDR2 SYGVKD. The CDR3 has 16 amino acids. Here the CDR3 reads CAIGTWTGHSTYEQYF. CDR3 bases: TGTGCCATCGGGACCTGGACGGGACACAGTACTTACGAGCAGTACTTC.

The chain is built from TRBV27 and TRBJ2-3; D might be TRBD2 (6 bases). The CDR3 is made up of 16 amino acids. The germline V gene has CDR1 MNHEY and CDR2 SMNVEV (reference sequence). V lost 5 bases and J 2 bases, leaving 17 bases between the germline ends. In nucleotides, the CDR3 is TGTGCCAGCAGTCCGGGACTCCTAAGGGACACAGATACGCAGTATTTT. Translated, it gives CASSPGLLRDTDTQYF.

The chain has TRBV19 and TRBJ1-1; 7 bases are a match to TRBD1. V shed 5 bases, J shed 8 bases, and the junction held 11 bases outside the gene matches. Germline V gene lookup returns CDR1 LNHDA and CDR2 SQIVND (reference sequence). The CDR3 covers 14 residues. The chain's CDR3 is CASSAHTYRGEAFF. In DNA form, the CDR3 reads TGTGCCAGTAGTGCACATACTTACAGGGGCGAAGCTTTCTTT.

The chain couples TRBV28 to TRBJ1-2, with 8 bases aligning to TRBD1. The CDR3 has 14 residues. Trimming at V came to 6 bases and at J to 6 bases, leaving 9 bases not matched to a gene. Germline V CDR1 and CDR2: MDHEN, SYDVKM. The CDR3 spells CASRYPGQADGYTF. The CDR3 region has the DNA TGTGCCAGCAGATACCCGGGACAGGCAGATGGCTACACCTTC.

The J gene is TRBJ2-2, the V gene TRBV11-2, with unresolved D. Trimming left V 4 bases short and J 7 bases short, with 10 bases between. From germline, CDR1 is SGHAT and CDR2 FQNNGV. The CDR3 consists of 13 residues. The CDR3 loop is CASSSRYGGELFF. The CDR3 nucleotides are TGTGCCAGCAGCTCCCGATATGGCGGGGAGCTGTTTTTT.

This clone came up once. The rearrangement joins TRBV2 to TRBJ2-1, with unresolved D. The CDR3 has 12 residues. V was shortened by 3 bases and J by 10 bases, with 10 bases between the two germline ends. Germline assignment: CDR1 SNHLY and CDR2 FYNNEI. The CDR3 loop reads CASSEQAYEQFF. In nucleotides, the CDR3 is TGTGCCAGCAGTGAGCAGGCCTACGAGCAGTTCTTC.

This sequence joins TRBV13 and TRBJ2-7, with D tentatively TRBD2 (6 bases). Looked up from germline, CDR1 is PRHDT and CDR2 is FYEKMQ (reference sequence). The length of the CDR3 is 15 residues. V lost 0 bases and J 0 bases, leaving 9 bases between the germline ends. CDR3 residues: CASSLGGGLSYEQYF. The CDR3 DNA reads TGTGCCAGCAGCTTAGGCGGGGGTCTCTCCTACGAGCAGTACTTC.

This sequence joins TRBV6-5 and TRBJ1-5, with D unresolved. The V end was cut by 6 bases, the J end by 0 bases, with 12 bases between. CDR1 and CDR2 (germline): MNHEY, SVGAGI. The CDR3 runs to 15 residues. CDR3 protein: CASRPTYGSNQPQHF. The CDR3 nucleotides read TGTGCCAGCAGACCCACGTATGGTAGCAATCAGCCCCAGCATTTT.

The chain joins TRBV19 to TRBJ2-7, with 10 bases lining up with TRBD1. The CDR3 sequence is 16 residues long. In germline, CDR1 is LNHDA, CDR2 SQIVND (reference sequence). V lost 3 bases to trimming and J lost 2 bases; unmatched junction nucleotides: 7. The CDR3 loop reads CASSISGTGATYEQYF. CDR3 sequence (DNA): TGTGCCAGTAGTATTTCCGGGACAGGGGCGACCTACGAGCAGTACTTC.

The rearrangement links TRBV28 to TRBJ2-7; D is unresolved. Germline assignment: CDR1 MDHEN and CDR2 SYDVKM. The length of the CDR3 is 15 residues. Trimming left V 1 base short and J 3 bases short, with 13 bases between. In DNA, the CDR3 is TGTGCCAGCAGTTTATTGGATGGGTTGCGCTACGAGCAGTACTTC. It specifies CASSLLDGLRYEQYF. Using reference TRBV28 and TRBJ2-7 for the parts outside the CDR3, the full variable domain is DVKVTQSSRYLVKRTGEKVFLECVQDMDHENMFWYRQDPGLGLRLIYFSYDVKMKEKGDIPEGYSVSREKKERFSLILESASTNQTSMYLCASSLLDGLRYEQYFGPGTRLTVT.

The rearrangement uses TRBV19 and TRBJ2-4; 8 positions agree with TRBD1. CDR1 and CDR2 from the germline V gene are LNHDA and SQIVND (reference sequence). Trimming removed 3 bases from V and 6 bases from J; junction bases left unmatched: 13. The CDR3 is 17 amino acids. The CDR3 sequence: CASSISPIGQGGNIQYF. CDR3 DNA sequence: TGTGCCAGTAGTATTTCCCCAATCGGACAGGGAGGAAACATTCAGTACTTC.

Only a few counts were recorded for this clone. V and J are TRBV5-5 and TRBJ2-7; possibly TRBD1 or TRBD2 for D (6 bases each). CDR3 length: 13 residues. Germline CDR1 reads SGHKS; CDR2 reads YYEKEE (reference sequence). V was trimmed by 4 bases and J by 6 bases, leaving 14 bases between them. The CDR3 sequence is CASSLGQTSEQYF. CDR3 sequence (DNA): TGTGCCAGCAGCCTCGGACAGACTAGCGAGCAGTACTTC.

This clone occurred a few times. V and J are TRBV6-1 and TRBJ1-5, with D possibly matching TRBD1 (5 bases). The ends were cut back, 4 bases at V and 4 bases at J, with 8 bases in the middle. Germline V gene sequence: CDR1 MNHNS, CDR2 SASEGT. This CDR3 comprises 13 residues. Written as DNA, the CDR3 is TGTGCCAGCAGTGGACAGATTAATCAGCCCCAGCATTTT. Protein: CASSGQINQPQHF.

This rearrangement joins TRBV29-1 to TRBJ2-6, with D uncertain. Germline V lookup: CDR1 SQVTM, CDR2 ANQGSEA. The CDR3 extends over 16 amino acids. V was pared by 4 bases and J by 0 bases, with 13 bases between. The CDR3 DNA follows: TGCAGCGTTGGGTCGGTTCCAGTCTCTGGGGCCAACGTCCTGACTTTC. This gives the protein CSVGSVPVSGANVLTF.

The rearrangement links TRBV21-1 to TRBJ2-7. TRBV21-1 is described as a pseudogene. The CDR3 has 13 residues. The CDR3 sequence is CASSKGEGYEQYF. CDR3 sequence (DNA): TGTGCCAGCAGCAAAGGGGAAGGCTACGAGCAGTACTTC.

CDR3 in amino acids: CASSEQGVITEAFF. CDR3 in DNA: TGTGCCAGCAGTGAACAAGGGGTAATCACTGAAGCTTTCTTT. The rearrangement links TRBV6-1 to TRBJ1-1; D possibly corresponds to TRBD1 (5 bases). CDR3 length: 14 residues. CDR1 and CDR2 (germline): MNHNS, SASEGT. The ends were cut back, 2 bases at V and 4 bases at J, with 11 bases in the middle.